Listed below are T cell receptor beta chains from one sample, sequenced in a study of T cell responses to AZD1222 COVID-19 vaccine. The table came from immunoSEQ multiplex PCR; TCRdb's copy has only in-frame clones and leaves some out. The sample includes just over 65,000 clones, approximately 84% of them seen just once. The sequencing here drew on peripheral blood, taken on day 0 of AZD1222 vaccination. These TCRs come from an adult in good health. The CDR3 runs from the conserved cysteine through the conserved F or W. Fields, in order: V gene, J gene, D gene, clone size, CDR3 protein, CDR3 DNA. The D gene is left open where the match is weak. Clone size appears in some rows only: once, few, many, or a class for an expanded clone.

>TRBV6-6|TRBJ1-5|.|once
CASSSTGGSNQPQHF
TGTGCCAGCAGTTCGACAGGAGGTAGCAATCAGCCCCAGCATTTT
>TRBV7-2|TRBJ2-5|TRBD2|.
CASSPDSGGPRETQYF
TGTGCCAGCAGCCCTGATAGCGGGGGCCCCCGGGAGACCCAGTACTTC
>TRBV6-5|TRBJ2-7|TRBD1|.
CASRPGQLTYEQYF
TGTGCCAGCAGACCGGGACAGCTTACCTACGAGCAGTACTTC
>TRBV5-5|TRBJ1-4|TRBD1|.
CASSHDHRGVMNEKLFF
TGTGCCAGCAGCCACGACCACAGGGGCGTTATGAATGAAAAACTGTTTTTT
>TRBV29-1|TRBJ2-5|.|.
CSVGPGFGGTQYF
TGCAGCGTCGGACCCGGCTTCGGGGGGACCCAGTACTTC
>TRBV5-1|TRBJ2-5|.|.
CASSNRDSQETQYF
TGCGCCAGCAGCAACCGGGACTCCCAAGAGACCCAGTACTTC
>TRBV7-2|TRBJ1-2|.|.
CASSFVAAGDLNYGYTF
TGTGCCAGCAGCTTCGTCGCGGCTGGGGACCTAAACTATGGCTACACCTTC
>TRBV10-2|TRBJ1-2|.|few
CASLGGDYGYTF
TGCGCCAGCCTGGGGGGAGACTATGGCTACACCTTC
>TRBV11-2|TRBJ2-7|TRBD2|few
CASSAPGLGMYEQYF
TGTGCCAGCAGCGCCCCGGGACTAGGGATGTACGAGCAGTACTTC
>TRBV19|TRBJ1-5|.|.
CASRIAPRVGQPQHF
TGTGCCAGTAGAATCGCCCCCCGGGTGGGTCAGCCCCAGCATTTT
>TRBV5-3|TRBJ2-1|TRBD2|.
CARSPWGLAVNEQFF
TGTGCCAGAAGCCCGTGGGGACTAGCGGTCAATGAGCAGTTCTTC
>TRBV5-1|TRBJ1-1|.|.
CASSPREGGNTEAFF
TGCGCCAGCAGCCCACGTGAGGGCGGGAACACTGAAGCTTTCTTT
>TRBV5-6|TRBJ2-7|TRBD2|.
CASSRDRTLAGYSYEQYF
TGTGCCAGCAGCCGGGACAGGACACTAGCGGGGTACTCCTACGAGCAGTACTTC
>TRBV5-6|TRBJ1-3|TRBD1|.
CASSFDRVGHTIYF
TGTGCCAGCAGCTTTGACAGGGTGGGTCACACCATATATTTT
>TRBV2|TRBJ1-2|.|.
CASTDYGYTF
TGTGCCAGCACCGACTATGGCTACACCTTC
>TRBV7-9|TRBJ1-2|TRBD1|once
CASSHDRDLGGYTF
TGTGCCAGCAGTCATGACAGGGACCTAGGTGGCTACACCTTC
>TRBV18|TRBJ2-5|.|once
CASSPWGETQYF
TGTGCCAGCTCACCATGGGGAGAGACCCAGTACTTC
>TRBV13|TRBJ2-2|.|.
CASTVTWGAGDTGELFF
TGTGCCAGCACCGTTACCTGGGGCGCAGGGGACACCGGGGAGCTGTTTTTT
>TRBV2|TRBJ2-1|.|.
CASNGNEQFF
TGTGCCAGCAACGGGAATGAGCAGTTCTTC
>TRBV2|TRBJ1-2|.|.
CASKARLLSYGYTF
TGTGCCAGCAAGGCGCGACTCCTGAGCTATGGCTACACCTTC
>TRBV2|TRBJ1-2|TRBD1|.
CASSSGTGRPPNYGYTF
TGTGCCAGCAGTAGCGGGACAGGGAGACCTCCTAACTATGGCTACACCTTC
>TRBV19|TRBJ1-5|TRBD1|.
CASSIGTGGNQPQHF
TGTGCCAGTAGTATCGGGACAGGGGGCAATCAGCCCCAGCATTTT
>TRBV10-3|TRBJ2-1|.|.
CAISEVGNEQFF
TGTGCCATCAGTGAAGTGGGAAATGAGCAGTTCTTC
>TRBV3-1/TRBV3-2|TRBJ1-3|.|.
CASSQVTSTIYF
TGTGCCAGCAGCCAAGTTACTAGCACCATATATTTT
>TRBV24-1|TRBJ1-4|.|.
CATSDSVGTTNEKLFF
TGTGCCACCAGTGATTCGGTGGGGACTACTAATGAAAAACTGTTTTTT
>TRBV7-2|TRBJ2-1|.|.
CASSLEIGEQFF
TGTGCCAGCAGCTTAGAAATCGGGGAGCAGTTCTTC
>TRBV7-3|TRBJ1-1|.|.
CASSSEGISTEAFF
TGTGCCAGCAGCTCGGAAGGGATAAGCACTGAAGCTTTCTTT
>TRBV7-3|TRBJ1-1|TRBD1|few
CASSWTGENTEAFF
TGTGCCAGCAGCTGGACAGGGGAGAACACTGAAGCTTTCTTT
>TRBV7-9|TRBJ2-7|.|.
CASSFGVGDGFPYEQYF
TGTGCCAGCAGCTTCGGCGTAGGGGACGGGTTCCCCTACGAGCAGTACTTC
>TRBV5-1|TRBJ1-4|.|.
CASSLSGGGFVNEKLFF
TGCGCCAGCAGCTTATCGGGTGGGGGATTCGTTAATGAAAAACTGTTTTTT
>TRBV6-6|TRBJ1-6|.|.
CASSLFVNSYNSPLHF
TGTGCCAGCAGCTTATTCGTTAACTCCTATAATTCACCCCTCCACTTT
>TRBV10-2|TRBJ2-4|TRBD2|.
CASKKGLAENIQYF
TGCGCCAGCAAAAAGGGACTAGCGGAAAACATTCAGTACTTC
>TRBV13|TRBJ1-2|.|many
CASSSRGVNYGYTF
TGTGCCAGCAGCTCCCGAGGGGTTAACTATGGCTACACCTTC
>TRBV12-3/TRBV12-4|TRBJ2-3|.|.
CASSRASGTQYF
TGTGCCAGCAGTAGGGCCAGCGGGACGCAGTATTTT
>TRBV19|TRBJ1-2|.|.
CASSIRGDTSMGYTF
TGTGCCAGTAGTATAAGAGGGGATACCTCTATGGGATACACCTTC